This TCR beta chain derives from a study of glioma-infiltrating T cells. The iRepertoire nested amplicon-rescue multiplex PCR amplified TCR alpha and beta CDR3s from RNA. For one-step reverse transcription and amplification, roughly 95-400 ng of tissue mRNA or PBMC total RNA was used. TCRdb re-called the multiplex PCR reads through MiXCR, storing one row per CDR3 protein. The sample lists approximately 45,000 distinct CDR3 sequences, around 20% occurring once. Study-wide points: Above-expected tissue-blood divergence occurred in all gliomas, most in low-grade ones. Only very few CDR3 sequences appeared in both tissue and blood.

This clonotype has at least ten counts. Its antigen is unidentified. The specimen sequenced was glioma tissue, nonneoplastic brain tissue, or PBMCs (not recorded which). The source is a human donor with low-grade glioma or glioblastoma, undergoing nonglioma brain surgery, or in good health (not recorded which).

The CDR3 sequence: CASSRAGRQHF. Here the CDR3 DNA reads TGTGCCAGTAGTAGGGCGGGGCGCCAGCATTTT. The rearrangement links TRBV19 to TRBJ1-5; a possible D gene is TRBD1 (5 bases). The CDR3 runs 11 residues. Trimming shortened V by 4 bases and J by 12 bases, and 10 bases separated the two germline ends. Germline V gene data show CDR1 as LNHDA and CDR2 as SQIVND (reference sequence). The full variable domain, with the rest looked up from reference TRBV19 and TRBJ1-5, is DGGITQSPKYLFRKEGQNVTLSCEQNLNHDAMYWYRQDPGQGLRLIYYSQIVNDFQKGDIAEGYSVSREKKESFPLTVTSAQKNPTAFYLCASSRAGRQHFGDGTRLSIL.